Presented here are 30 T cell receptor beta chains from one specimen sequenced in a study of blood T cell repertoires in COVID-19. Profiling relied on immunoSEQ multiplex PCR, and the TCRdb table lists in-frame clones only, not all of them. The table lists 200,000 to 250,000 clones, roughly nine tenths of them singletons. Sequencing was done on a sample of PBMCs or T cells enriched from blood (not recorded which). The receptors shown here come from a man aged 25-45 years who had recovered from COVID-19.

The V gene is TRBV5-1, the J gene TRBJ2-1; D call uncertain. Trimming took off 0 bases at V and 5 bases at J, with 3 bases between the two ends. Germline values: CDR1 SGHRS, CDR2 YFSETQ. This CDR3 has 12 residues. CDR3 protein: CASSLADNEQFF. In DNA form, the CDR3 reads TGCGCCAGCAGCTTGGCTGACAATGAGCAGTTCTTC.

The CDR3 sequence is CASLRPSSYEQYF. CDR3 DNA: TGTGCCAGCCTCCGCCCCAGCTCCTACGAGCAGTACTTC. This rearrangement joins TRBV28 to TRBJ2-7; D remains ambiguous. This CDR3 spans 13 amino acids. The germline V gene has CDR1 MDHEN and CDR2 SYDVKM. Trimming took off 8 bases at V and 0 bases at J, with 11 bases between the two ends.

Only a few counts were recorded for this clone. The rearrangement links TRBV12-3 or TRBV12-4 to TRBJ1-2; possible D gene TRBD1, 5 bases. The CDR3 runs to 11 residues. The V end lost 3 bases, the J end lost 12 bases, and 11 bases lay between the germline ends. The DNA for the CDR3 is TGTGCCAGCAGTTTCGGGGGTCAGAACACCTTC. Amino acids: CASSFGGQNTF.

This chain joins TRBV7-3 and TRBJ2-1; possible D gene TRBD1, 6 bases. The ends were cut back, 2 bases at V and 8 bases at J, with 10 bases in the middle. CDR3 length equals 13 residues. The germline CDR1 and CDR2 sequences are SGHTA and FQGTGA. CDR3 residues: CASSLVGADEQFF. Here the CDR3 DNA reads TGTGCCAGCAGCTTAGTGGGGGCCGATGAGCAGTTCTTC.

This sequence joins TRBV7-2 and TRBJ2-5; tentatively, D is TRBD2 (5 bases). V lost 0 bases, J lost 4 bases, and 9 bases lay in between. This CDR3 is 14 amino acids long. Germline V lookup: CDR1 SGHTA, CDR2 FQGNSA. The CDR3 protein is CASSLAGVRETQYF. In nucleotides, the CDR3 is TGTGCCAGCAGCTTAGCGGGAGTCCGAGAGACCCAGTACTTC.

The J gene is TRBJ2-7, the V gene TRBV7-9; D perhaps matches TRBD2 (5 bases). The germline V gene encodes CDR1 SEHNR and CDR2 FQNEAQ (reference sequence). V shed 4 bases and J shed 3 bases, with 22 bases lying between them. This CDR3 is built from 17 residues. CDR3: CASSSPGGWGRIYEQYF. The DNA for the CDR3 is TGTGCCAGCAGCTCACCAGGAGGCTGGGGTCGGATCTACGAGCAGTACTTC.

The rearrangement uses TRBV19 and TRBJ2-1, with 10 positions matching TRBD1. CDR1 and CDR2 from the germline V gene are LNHDA and SQIVND (reference sequence). With V trimmed by 3 bases and J by 8 bases, 7 bases remained unmatched. The CDR3 is 15 amino acids. Here the CDR3 DNA reads TGTGCCAGTAGTATGGGCGGGACAGGGGTCTATGAGCAGTTCTTC. As protein: CASSMGGTGVYEQFF. The variable domain in full, completed from reference TRBV19 and TRBJ2-1, reads DGGITQSPKYLFRKEGQNVTLSCEQNLNHDAMYWYRQDPGQGLRLIYYSQIVNDFQKGDIAEGYSVSREKKESFPLTVTSAQKNPTAFYLCASSMGGTGVYEQFFGPGTRLTVL.

The chain combines TRBV5-5 with TRBJ1-4; no clear D gene. Germline assignment: CDR1 SGHKS and CDR2 YYEKEE (reference sequence). This CDR3 region has 15 residues. V gave up 3 bases and J gave up 0 bases, with 9 bases separating them. Here the CDR3 DNA reads TGTGCCAGCAGCTCAAGCCGTACAACTAATGAAAAACTGTTTTTT. Translating it yields CASSSSRTTNEKLFF. The variable domain in full, completed from reference TRBV5-5 and TRBJ1-4, reads DAGVTQSPTHLIKTRGQQVTLRCSPISGHKSVSWYQQVLGQGPQFIFQYYEKEERGRGNFPDRFSARQFPNYSSELNVNALLLGDSALYLCASSSSRTTNEKLFFGSGTQLSVL.

The table lists this clone with a count of one. CDR3 DNA: TGTGCCTGGAGTGTACAGATTTCTTCTGGAAACACCATATATTTT. It is translated as CAWSVQISSGNTIYF. J is TRBJ1-3 and V is TRBV30, with D unresolved. The CDR3 has 15 amino acids. Looked up from germline, CDR1 is GTSNPN and CDR2 is SVGIG (reference sequence). V lost 0 bases and J 1 base, leaving 10 bases between the germline ends.

This clone occurred once. This chain connects TRBV3-1 (or the pseudogene TRBV3-2) to TRBJ1-4; 8 bases line up with TRBD1. Germline CDR1 LGHDT, CDR2 YNNKEL (reference sequence). The CDR3 consists of 15 residues. V was pared by 6 bases and J by 8 bases, with 11 bases of the junction left unmatched. As DNA, the CDR3 is TGTGCCAGCAGGCAACAGGGGGGAAGGGAGGAAAAACTGTTTTTT. This encodes CASRQQGGREEKLFF.

This clone was counted once. The chain recombines TRBV9 with TRBJ2-5; D may be TRBD2 (6 bases). Germline CDR1 reads SGDLS; CDR2 reads YYNGEE. This CDR3 is built from 14 residues. Trimming took off 3 bases at V and 5 bases at J, with 14 bases between the two ends. The CDR3 spells CASSAGSLDETQYF. CDR3 nucleotide sequence: TGTGCCAGCAGCGCCGGGAGCCTAGACGAGACCCAGTACTTC.

This chain uses TRBV28 with TRBJ1-5, with D uncertain. Trimming pared 6 bases from V and 4 bases from J, leaving 10 bases between. CDR1 is MDHEN and CDR2 is SYDVKM in the germline V gene. The CDR3 length is 13 residues. CDR3 sequence reads: CASRGNGNQPQHF. Here the CDR3 DNA reads TGTGCCAGCAGAGGTAACGGGAATCAGCCCCAGCATTTT.

CDR3 loop: CASSTGRGETQYF. The CDR3 nucleotides read TGTGCCAGCAGCACGGGGAGGGGAGAGACCCAGTACTTC. This chain joins TRBV5-8 and TRBJ2-5, with 7 bases matching TRBD2. The CDR3 contains 13 residues. Germline V gene data show CDR1 as SGHTS and CDR2 as YDEGEE. Germline trimming cut 4 bases from V and 4 bases from J; bases unmatched to any gene: 4. The entire variable domain, with the rest obtained from reference TRBV5-8 and TRBJ2-5, is as follows: EAGVTQSPTHLIKTRGQQATLRCSPISGHTSVYWYQQALGLGLQFLLWYDEGEERNRGNFPPRFSGRQFPNYSSELNVNALELEDSALYLCASSTGRGETQYFGPGTRLLVL.

The V and J genes are TRBV4-1 and TRBJ2-7; 9 positions agree with TRBD1. V gave up 4 bases and J gave up 1 base; unmatched junction bases: 8. The CDR3 spans 16 residues. Germline loops: CDR1 MGHRA, CDR2 YSYEKL. CDR3 nucleotides: TGCGCCAGCAGCCCCCGAGGCGGGACAGGGTCCTACGAGCAGTACTTC. Protein product: CASSPRGGTGSYEQYF.

The chain combines TRBV10-2 with TRBJ2-7, with 7 bases fitting TRBD2. The germline CDR1 and CDR2 sequences are WSHSY and SAAADI. The J segment lost 5 bases and the V segment lost 0 bases, leaving 16 bases of the junction unmatched. This CDR3 is built from 18 residues. The CDR3 nucleotides are TGCGCCAGCAGTGAGTCGATATGGGACGGGGGGACTACCGACGAGCAGTACTTC. Translation: CASSESIWDGGTTDEQYF.

The J gene is TRBJ2-1, the V gene TRBV24-1, with 9 bases matching TRBD2. The trim removed 1 base at V and 1 base at J, leaving 4 bases unmatched. The CDR3 contains 17 residues. CDR1 KGHDR and CDR2 SFDVKD come from the germline V gene. The CDR3: CATSDLSSGTSYNEQFF. The CDR3 DNA sequence: TGTGCCACCAGTGATTTATCTAGCGGGACTTCCTACAATGAGCAGTTCTTC.

The rearrangement joins TRBV5-6 to TRBJ2-1, with TRBD2 matching 7 bases. The ends lost 4 bases at V and 0 bases at J; junction bases unmatched: 7. The CDR3 contains 16 residues. The germline V gene encodes CDR1 SGHDT and CDR2 YYEEEE. This chain's CDR3 is CASSMRGGSSYNEQFF. The CDR3 DNA is TGTGCCAGCAGCATGAGGGGCGGGAGCTCCTACAATGAGCAGTTCTTC.

This clone has just a few counts. In nucleotides, the CDR3 is TGCGCCAGCAGCGGCCAGGATATCGGGGAGCTGTTTTTT. As protein: CASSGQDIGELFF. The chain carries TRBV5-1 and TRBJ2-2; no definite D call. Per the germline V gene, CDR1 is SGHRS and CDR2 is YFSETQ. V was shortened by 4 bases and J by 7 bases, with 11 bases between the two germline ends. The CDR3 sequence is 13 residues long. The full variable domain, in which reference TRBV5-1 and TRBJ2-2 provide the parts outside the CDR3, is KAGVTQTPRYLIKTRGQQVTLSCSPISGHRSVSWYQQTPGQGLQFLFEYFSETQRNKGNFPGRFSGRQFSNSRSEMNVSTLELGDSALYLCASSGQDIGELFFGEGSRLTVL.

The V and J genes are TRBV5-6 and TRBJ2-7; perhaps TRBD2 as D (7 bases). CDR1 is SGHDT and CDR2 is YYEEEE in the germline V gene. V dropped 0 bases and J dropped 0 bases, with 16 bases sitting between them. The CDR3 runs 17 residues. CDR3 nucleotides: TGTGCCAGCAGCTTGGTAGGGGGGGCCCAAGTCTCCTACGAGCAGTACTTC. Residues: CASSLVGGAQVSYEQYF.

The V call is TRBV2, the J call TRBJ2-7; D unclear. V lost 6 bases, J lost 4 bases, and 7 bases lay in between. From germline, CDR1 is SNHLY and CDR2 FYNNEI. This CDR3 is 11 amino acids long. CDR3 in DNA: TGTGCCAGCAGCGCACTTTACGAGCAGTACTTC. Translation: CASSALYEQYF. The variable domain in full, completed from reference TRBV2 and TRBJ2-7, reads EPEVTQTPSHQVTQMGQEVILRCVPISNHLYFYWYRQILGQKVEFLVSFYNNEISEKSEIFDDQFSVERPDGSNFTLKIRSTKLEDSAMYFCASSALYEQYFGPGTRLTVT.

The V call is TRBV6-6, the J call TRBJ2-5, with 7 bases that match TRBD1. CDR1 is MNHNY, CDR2 SVGAGI, per germline (reference sequence). The CDR3 has 11 residues. With 5 bases clipped from V and 13 bases from J, the junction kept 7 bases outside the gene matches. Written as DNA, the CDR3 is TGTGCCAGCAGTAGACAGGGTTTATCGTACTTC. This sequence encodes CASSRQGLSYF.

The chain has TRBV15 and TRBJ1-2; weak D call: TRBD1 (6 bases). The CDR3 contains 15 residues. Trimming pared 0 bases from V and 5 bases from J, leaving 13 bases between. Per the germline V gene, CDR1 is LNHNV and CDR2 is YYDKDF (reference sequence). The CDR3 bases are TGTGCCACCAGCAGAGAGGGGGCAGGGAAGTATGGCTACACCTTC. This gives the protein CATSREGAGKYGYTF.

In its sample, this clone was seen once. The chain couples TRBV27 to TRBJ1-1; 7 bases map to TRBD1. In germline, CDR1 is MNHEY, CDR2 SMNVEV (reference sequence). The CDR3 loop spans 16 amino acids. With 5 bases clipped from V and 5 bases from J, the junction kept 14 bases outside the gene matches. The DNA of the CDR3 is TGTGCCAGCAGTCTTTCATCTGGACAGGCGGGGACTGAAGCTTTCTTT. Residues: CASSLSSGQAGTEAFF.

The chain is built from TRBV9 and TRBJ2-2, with a tentative D call TRBD2 (6 bases). Trimming left V 0 bases short and J 3 bases short, with 12 bases between. The CDR3 extends over 16 amino acids. Germline V lookup: CDR1 SGDLS, CDR2 YYNGEE. For the CDR3, the DNA is TGTGCCAGCAGCGTAGGGGGTAGCGGATACACCGGGGAGCTGTTTTTT. Translating gives CASSVGGSGYTGELFF.

This clone has only a few counts. The chain uses TRBV12-3 or TRBV12-4 and TRBJ1-2, with 7 bases lining up with TRBD1. This CDR3 has 12 amino acids. V lost 6 bases, J lost 4 bases, and 2 bases stayed unmatched. Here the CDR3 DNA reads TGTGCCAGCAGGACAGGGTCCTATGGCTACACCTTC. It codes for CASRTGSYGYTF.

The rearrangement uses TRBV18 and TRBJ1-1; the D gene is possibly TRBD1 (5 bases). This CDR3 contains 14 residues. V was pared by 6 bases and J by 5 bases, with 16 bases between. Germline-derived CDR1 and CDR2 are KGHSH and LQKENI. The CDR3 region has the DNA TGTGCCAGCTCCCCAGGGTCTGGAGGTACTGAAGCTTTCTTT. It codes for CASSPGSGGTEAFF.

This chain joins TRBV9 and TRBJ1-4, with D unresolved. V lost 0 bases and J lost 8, with 11 bases in between. The germline V gene encodes CDR1 SGDLS and CDR2 YYNGEE. This CDR3 has 14 residues. The CDR3 protein is CASSVAAGREKLFF. The CDR3 DNA is TGTGCCAGCAGCGTAGCAGCCGGGAGAGAAAAACTGTTTTTT.

This chain joins TRBV5-1 and TRBJ1-1; no clear D gene. In germline, CDR1 is SGHRS, CDR2 YFSETQ. V was pared by 6 bases and J by 0 bases, with 9 bases between. The CDR3 consists of 13 residues. The CDR3 loop reads CASKGQVNTEAFF. The CDR3 DNA reads TGCGCCAGCAAAGGCCAGGTGAACACTGAAGCTTTCTTT.

This rearrangement joins TRBV24-1 to TRBJ1-5, with TRBD1 matching over 9 bases. The germline V gene has CDR1 KGHDR and CDR2 SFDVKD. The CDR3 spans 16 residues. Losses at the gene ends were 4 bases for V and 3 bases for J; bases not matched to a gene: 6. The CDR3 nucleotides read TGTGCCACCAGTGACAGCCGGGACAGGGTCAATCAGCCCCAGCATTTT. It is translated as CATSDSRDRVNQPQHF.

V usage is TRBV5-5 and J usage is TRBJ1-1; D remains unclear. The ends were cut back, 4 bases at V and 4 bases at J, with 20 bases in the middle. The V gene's germline CDR1 is SGHKS and CDR2 YYEKEE (reference sequence). The CDR3 runs 16 residues. CDR3 protein: CASSPNWVGGGTEAFF. The CDR3 nucleotides are TGTGCCAGCAGCCCCAACTGGGTCGGAGGCGGCACTGAAGCTTTCTTT.